The 13 T cell receptor beta chains in this list originate from one sample, sequenced in a study of technical replicates of blood from a handful of donors (dated by TCRdb to the late 2010s). Library construction relied on the immunoSEQ multiplex PCR assay. The source is immuneACCESS, and TCRdb retained only in-frame sequences with V and J called. Part of the clones is not carried over; for the studies checked, unresolved V genes explain less than half of this, and the remainder is unexplained. The table for this sample lists fewer than 95,000 clones; 94% of them were counted only once. Jointly, the top ten make up 0.2% to 0.3% of the sample. Sample: T cells isolated from PBMCs. These receptors were collected from a human donor in good health.

This clone was seen only once. The V call is TRBV27, the J call TRBJ2-7; 8 nucleotides agree with TRBD1. The CDR3 covers 14 residues. Germline V gene data show CDR1 as MNHEY and CDR2 as SMNVEV (reference sequence). With V trimmed by 5 bases and J by 2 bases, 5 bases remained unmatched. The chain's CDR3 is CASSRTGIAYEQYF. The CDR3 DNA sequence: TGTGCCAGCAGTCGGACAGGGATTGCCTACGAGCAGTACTTC.

This chain uses TRBV9 with TRBJ2-1, with 14 bases fitting TRBD2. The CDR3 runs to 16 residues. The V and J ends lost 2 bases and 6 bases, in that order; junction bases with no gene match: 4. CDR1 is SGDLS, CDR2 YYNGEE, per germline. The DNA of the CDR3 is TGTGCCAGCAGCGTTGGGGGACTAGCGGGGGTCAATGAGCAGTTCTTC. Its translation: CASSVGGLAGVNEQFF.

V gene TRBV27 combines with J gene TRBJ1-1; TRBD1 might be the D (6 bases). Trimming stripped 6 bases from V and 0 bases from J, with 20 bases between. The CDR3 length is 17 residues. Germline-derived CDR1 and CDR2 are MNHEY and SMNVEV (reference sequence). CDR3 loop: CASSAKGQSKMNTEAFF. Written as DNA, the CDR3 is TGTGCCAGCAGCGCCAAAGGACAGTCTAAGATGAACACTGAAGCTTTCTTT.

The rearrangement links TRBV4-1 to TRBJ2-3, with D perhaps matching TRBD1 (5 bases). The CDR3 totals 16 residues. V lost 1 base and J lost 0, with 11 bases in between. The germline gives CDR1 MGHRA, CDR2 YSYEKL. CDR3 coding DNA: TGCGCCAGCAGCCAAGGCCGGACACCTAGCACAGATACGCAGTATTTT. This sequence encodes CASSQGRTPSTDTQYF.

The gene calls are TRBV5-4 and TRBJ1-5, with D hard to call. The CDR3 runs to 13 residues. V was trimmed by 2 bases and J by 9 bases, leaving 12 bases between them. Germline V lookup: CDR1 SGHNT, CDR2 YYREEE (reference sequence). The CDR3 loop reads CASSLIARRPQHF. As DNA, the CDR3 is TGTGCCAGCAGCTTAATAGCGCGGCGGCCCCAGCATTTT.

CDR3 protein: CASSLAPAGGTYEQYF. The CDR3 DNA sequence: TGTGCCAGCAGCTTAGCCCCAGCAGGGGGGACTTACGAGCAGTACTTC. J is TRBJ2-7 and V is TRBV7-6; D perhaps matches TRBD1 (7 bases). V was shortened by 0 bases and J by 4 bases, with 16 bases between the two germline ends. The V gene's germline CDR1 is SGHVS and CDR2 FNYEAQ. The CDR3 extends over 16 amino acids.

This chain uses TRBV4-1 with TRBJ1-1, with a possible D match to TRBD1 (6 bases). This CDR3 contains 15 residues. Trimming took off 0 bases at V and 1 base at J, with 9 bases between the two ends. CDR1 and CDR2 from the germline V gene are MGHRA and YSYEKL. CDR3 coding DNA: TGCGCCAGCAGCCAAGAGGGGGCAGGGAACACTGAAGCTTTCTTT. Protein: CASSQEGAGNTEAFF.

This chain uses TRBV27 with TRBJ2-5; 7 nucleotides line up with TRBD2. Trimming cost V 6 bases and J 0 bases; bases outside gene matches: 10. The CDR3 totals 16 residues. In germline, CDR1 is MNHEY, CDR2 SMNVEV (reference sequence). CDR3 bases: TGTGCCAGCAGCCCAGCCCTTGGACTAGACCAAGAGACCCAGTACTTC. Its translation: CASSPALGLDQETQYF.

The rearrangement uses TRBV4-1 and TRBJ1-5, with 8 bases that match TRBD1. Germline V lookup: CDR1 MGHRA, CDR2 YSYEKL. V lost 2 bases to trimming and J lost 5 bases; unmatched junction nucleotides: 5. The CDR3 covers 15 residues. CDR3 nucleotides: TGCGCCAGCAGCCAACCCGACAGGGGAGATCAGCCCCAGCATTTT. Encoded protein: CASSQPDRGDQPQHF.

The V and J genes are TRBV19 and TRBJ2-1; 9 positions agree with TRBD2. CDR3 length equals 17 residues. V lost 3 bases, J lost 2 bases, and 8 bases stayed unmatched. Germline values: CDR1 LNHDA, CDR2 SQIVND (reference sequence). The CDR3 coding sequence is TGTGCCAGTAGTATTGGGTGGCTAGCGGGACCCTACAATGAGCAGTTCTTC. Translated: CASSIGWLAGPYNEQFF.

The chain recombines TRBV10-1 with TRBJ2-7, with TRBD1 identical over 7 bases. CDR1 and CDR2 (germline): WNHNN, SYGVQD (reference sequence). After removal of 5 bases from V and 2 bases from J, the junction contained 3 bases not matched to a gene. CDR3 length: 13 residues. CDR3 nucleotides: TGCGCCAGCAGTCCTGGGACAGCCTACGAGCAGTACTTC. Its protein is CASSPGTAYEQYF.

V gene TRBV2 combines with J gene TRBJ1-2, with 7 bases aligning to TRBD1. The length of the CDR3 is 12 residues. CDR1 is SNHLY, CDR2 FYNNEI, per germline. The V gene end was trimmed by 8 bases and the J gene end by 9 bases; junction bases not matched to a gene: 9. CDR3 nucleotides: TGTGCCAGCCGTACAGGGGCGGCCAGCTACACCTTC. This encodes CASRTGAASYTF.

The gene calls are TRBV13 and TRBJ1-3; possible D gene TRBD1, 6 bases. The germline CDR1 and CDR2 sequences are PRHDT and FYEKMQ (reference sequence). The CDR3 has 16 amino acids. V was pared by 8 bases and J by 1 base, with 18 bases between. The CDR3 here is CASLLGQPPSGNTIYF. As DNA, the CDR3 is TGTGCCAGCCTGTTAGGACAGCCACCTTCTGGAAACACCATATATTTT.